Presented here are 2 T cell receptor beta chains from one specimen sequenced in a study of untreated major depressive disorder. Clones were sequenced by immunoSEQ multiplex PCR, and TCRdb holds only the in-frame ones, with some missing. This sample has approximately 21,000 clones, with roughly nine tenths found just once. Sequences were obtained from CD4+ T cells from PBMCs. All receptors come from a woman in her forties in good health.

The chain links TRBV30 to TRBJ2-7; 7 bases match TRBD1. The CDR3 length is 13 residues. With V trimmed by 2 bases and J by 3 bases, 4 bases remained unmatched. Germline V gives CDR1 GTSNPN, CDR2 SVGIG (reference sequence). CDR3 in amino acids: CAWSIGQVYEQYF. In nucleotides, the CDR3 is TGTGCCTGGAGTATTGGACAGGTCTACGAGCAGTACTTC.

The chain is built from TRBV9 and TRBJ2-5; 10 bases are a match to TRBD2. The V and J ends lost 0 bases and 2 bases, in that order; junction bases with no gene match: 1. The CDR3 runs to 15 residues. Germline CDR1 is SGDLS and CDR2 is YYNGEE. The CDR3 sequence: CASSVVAGGQETQYF. CDR3 nucleotides: TGTGCCAGCAGCGTAGTAGCGGGGGGTCAAGAGACCCAGTACTTC.